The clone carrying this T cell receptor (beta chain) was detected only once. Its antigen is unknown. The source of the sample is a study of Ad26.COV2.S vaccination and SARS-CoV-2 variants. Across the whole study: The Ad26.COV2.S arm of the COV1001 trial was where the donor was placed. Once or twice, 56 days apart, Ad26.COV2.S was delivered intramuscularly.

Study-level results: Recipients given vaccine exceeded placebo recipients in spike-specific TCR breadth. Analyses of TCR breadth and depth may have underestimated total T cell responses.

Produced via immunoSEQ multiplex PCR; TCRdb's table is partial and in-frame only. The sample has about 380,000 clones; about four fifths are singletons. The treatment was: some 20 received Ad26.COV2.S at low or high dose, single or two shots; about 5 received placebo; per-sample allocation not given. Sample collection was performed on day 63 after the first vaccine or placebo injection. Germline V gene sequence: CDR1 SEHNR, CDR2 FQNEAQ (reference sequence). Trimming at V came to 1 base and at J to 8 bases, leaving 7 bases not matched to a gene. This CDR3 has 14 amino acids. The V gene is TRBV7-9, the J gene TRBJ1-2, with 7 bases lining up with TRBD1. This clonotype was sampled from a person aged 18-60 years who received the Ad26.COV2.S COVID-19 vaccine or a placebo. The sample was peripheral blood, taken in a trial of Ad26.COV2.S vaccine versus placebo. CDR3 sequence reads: CASSLDEGAKGYTF. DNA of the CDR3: TGTGCCAGCAGCTTAGATGAGGGGGCTAAAGGCTACACCTTC.